These T cell receptor beta chains were read from a single sample in a study of long-term antiretroviral therapy in people with HIV. Measured with immunoSEQ multiplex PCR; TCRdb has only the in-frame clones, and not every one. The data hold 25,000 to 30,000 clones, with around 93% observed a single time. Sequenced here: unsorted PBMCs, sampled around 7.4 years after starting antiretroviral therapy. The receptors stem from a man between 45 and 60 years old with HIV. CDR3s include the opening cysteine and the closing phenylalanine or tryptophan. A D gene is named only where the DNA matches it firmly. Size is stated for part of the rows, as once, few or many counts, or as a class when the clone is expanded.

TRBV5-1	-	TRBJ2-2	-	TGCGCCAGCGGTTGGGCCTTGAACACCGGGGAGCTGTTTTTT	CASGWALNTGELFF
TRBV7-8	TRBD2	TRBJ2-1	-	TGTGCCAGCAGCTCCCCTGCGGGGGTAATTAAGCGGGCTGATGAGCAGTTCTTC	CASSSPAGVIKRADEQFF
TRBV19	-	TRBJ2-4	-	TGTGCCAGTAGTATGGTTGACAGCGGCATTCAGTACTTC	CASSMVDSGIQYF
TRBV9	TRBD2	TRBJ2-3	-	TGTGCCAGCAGCGTAGGCGCTAGCGGGCCAACAGATACGCAGTATTTT	CASSVGASGPTDTQYF
TRBV4-1	-	TRBJ1-6	-	TGCGCCAGCAGCCAAGATATCCGTTCACCCCTCCACTTT	CASSQDIRSPLHF
TRBV7-6	TRBD2	TRBJ2-2	-	TGTGCCAGCAGTCCTACTAGCGGGACTTCCACCGGGGAGCTGTTTTTT	CASSPTSGTSTGELFF
TRBV4-1	-	TRBJ1-3	-	TGCGCCAGCAGCCAAGTCGGGGCTGGAAACACCATATATTTT	CASSQVGAGNTIYF
TRBV27	-	TRBJ2-2	-	TGTGCCAGCAGTTTATCGAACACCGGGGAGCTGTTTTTT	CASSLSNTGELFF
TRBV5-6	TRBD2	TRBJ2-1	-	TGTGCCAGCAGCGGGACTAGCGGGGGCTCCAATGAGCAGTTCTTC	CASSGTSGGSNEQFF
TRBV28	-	TRBJ1-2	-	TGTGCCAGCAGACCAAATCGACAGAACTATGGCTACACCTTC	CASRPNRQNYGYTF
TRBV7-3	TRBD2	TRBJ2-5	-	TGTGCCAGCAGCTTGGGGACTAGCGGGGGGGCCGGAGAGACCCAGTACTTC	CASSLGTSGGAGETQYF
TRBV7-6	-	TRBJ1-3	-	TGTGCCAGCAGCTTATCGGCAGAAGGAAACACCATATATTTT	CASSLSAEGNTIYF
TRBV6-1	-	TRBJ2-7	-	TGTGCCACTCTCATCGGGTACGAGCAGTACTTC	CATLIGYEQYF
TRBV11-2	-	TRBJ1-4	-	TGTGCCAGCAGCCTCGGGGCTTTAGCGGAAAAACTGTTTTTT	CASSLGALAEKLFF
TRBV27	-	TRBJ1-2	-	TGTGCCAGCAGTCCTATCCCCGGGACAAACTATGGCTACACCTTC	CASSPIPGTNYGYTF
TRBV5-1	-	TRBJ1-4	-	TGCGCCAGCAGCTTGGGGGGGCCTCTTAATGAAAAACTGTTTTTT	CASSLGGPLNEKLFF
TRBV7-8	TRBD1	TRBJ2-6	-	TGTGCCAGCAGCCCCCTGACAGGGGTCCTCTCTGGGGCCAACGTCCTGACTTTC	CASSPLTGVLSGANVLTF
TRBV10-1	-	TRBJ2-7	-	TGCGCCAGCAGTGAGTCCGGCAGGGGAGCCTACGAGCAGTACTTC	CASSESGRGAYEQYF
TRBV15	TRBD1	TRBJ1-3	once	TGTGCCACCAGCAGGGACAGGGGGCTAATTTCTGGAAACACCATATATTTT	CATSRDRGLISGNTIYF
TRBV15	TRBD2	TRBJ2-1	once	TGTGCCACCAGCAGGGGGACTAGCGGGGCGGACAATGAGCAGTTCTTC	CATSRGTSGADNEQFF
TRBV28	TRBD1	TRBJ1-1	-	TGTGCCAGCAGTTTATCGACAGGGTCGTCCCTTGAAGCTTTCTTT	CASSLSTGSSLEAFF
TRBV6-1	TRBD1	TRBJ2-4	-	TGTGCCAGCAGTGACTACGACGGGACAGGGAAAAACATTCAGTACTTC	CASSDYDGTGKNIQYF
TRBV18	-	TRBJ1-5	-	TGTGCCAGCTCACCAGATGGGGTGGCACACGATCAGCCCCAGCATTTT	CASSPDGVAHDQPQHF
TRBV28	-	TRBJ1-1	-	TGTGCCAGCAGTTTAGATGGTGAAGCTTTCTTT	CASSLDGEAFF
TRBV30	-	TRBJ1-5	-	TGTGCCTTGCGGACCGGCAATCAGCCCCAGCATTTT	CALRTGNQPQHF
TRBV19	-	TRBJ2-2	-	TGTGCCAGTAGCCGACAGGTGCTCGGCGGGGAGCTGTTTTTT	CASSRQVLGGELFF
TRBV5-1	-	TRBJ1-1	-	TGCGCCAGCAGCCAACTCGGGGATATGAACACTGAAGCTTTCTTT	CASSQLGDMNTEAFF
TRBV6-6	-	TRBJ1-1	-	TGTGCCAGCGAACGGATGAACACTGAAGCTTTCTTT	CASERMNTEAFF
TRBV6-6	TRBD1	TRBJ1-6	few	TGTGCCAGTCAGGGGGCGTATAATTCACCCCTCCACTTT	CASQGAYNSPLHF
TRBV2	-	TRBJ1-5	-	TGTGCCAGCAGTGAAGATACGAAAGGGGCCAATCAGCCCCAGCATTTT	CASSEDTKGANQPQHF
TRBV29-1	-	TRBJ1-5	-	TGCAGCGTTTTAGGGGATAGCAATCAGCCCCAGCATTTT	CSVLGDSNQPQHF
TRBV27	-	TRBJ2-1	-	TGTGCCAGCAGTTTCGGCGGGCACAATGAGCAGTTCTTC	CASSFGGHNEQFF
TRBV7-2	TRBD2	TRBJ2-1	once	TGTGCCAGCAGCTTAGATACAGCGGGGGTTGAGCAGTTCTTC	CASSLDTAGVEQFF
TRBV14	TRBD1	TRBJ2-3	-	TGTGCCAGCAGCCAAGGGGGAACAGGGGGCGCAGGTACGCAGTATTTT	CASSQGGTGGAGTQYF
TRBV6-7	TRBD1	TRBJ1-1	-	TGTGCCAGCAGTTCCGGATCCTTGGGACAGACTAACACTGAAGCTTTCTTT	CASSSGSLGQTNTEAFF
TRBV30	-	TRBJ1-1	-	TGTGCCTGGAACGTAGGGAACACTGAAGCTTTCTTT	CAWNVGNTEAFF